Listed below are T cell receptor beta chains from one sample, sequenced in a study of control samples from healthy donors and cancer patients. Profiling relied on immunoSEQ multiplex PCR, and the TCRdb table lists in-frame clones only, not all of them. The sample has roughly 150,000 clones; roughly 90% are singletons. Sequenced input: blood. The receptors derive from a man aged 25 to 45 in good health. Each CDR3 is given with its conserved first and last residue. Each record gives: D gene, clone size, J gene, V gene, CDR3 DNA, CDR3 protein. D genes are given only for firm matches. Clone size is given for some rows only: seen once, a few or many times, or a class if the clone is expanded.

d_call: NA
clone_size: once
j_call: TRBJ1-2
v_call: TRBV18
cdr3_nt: TGTGCCAGCTCACCGGGACCCGGCGGGAGCTATGGCTACACCTTC
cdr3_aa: CASSPGPGGSYGYTF

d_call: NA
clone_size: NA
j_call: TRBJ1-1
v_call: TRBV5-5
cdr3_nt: TGTGCCAGCAGCTTCGGGGGAACTGAAGCTTTCTTT
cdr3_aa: CASSFGGTEAFF

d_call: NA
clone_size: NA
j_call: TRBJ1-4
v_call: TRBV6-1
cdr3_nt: TGTGCCAGCAGTGTTCGACAGCACGCGGCTAATGAAAAACTGTTTTTT
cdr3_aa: CASSVRQHAANEKLFF

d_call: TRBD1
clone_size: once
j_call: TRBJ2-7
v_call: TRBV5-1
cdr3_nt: TGCGCCAGCAGCGCCGGACAGGGATACGAGCAGTACTTC
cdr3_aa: CASSAGQGYEQYF

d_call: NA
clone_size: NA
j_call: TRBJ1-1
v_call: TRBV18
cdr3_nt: TGTGCCAGCTCACTAGTCCCATTGGACACTGAAGCTTTCTTT
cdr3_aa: CASSLVPLDTEAFF

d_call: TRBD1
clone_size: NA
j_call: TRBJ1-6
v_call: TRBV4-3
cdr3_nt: TGCGCCAGCAGCCAAGTAACAGGGGGCCCCCAGGGGACCCTCCACTTT
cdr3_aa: CASSQVTGGPQGTLHF

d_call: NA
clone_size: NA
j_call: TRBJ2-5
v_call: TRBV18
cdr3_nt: TGTGCCAGCTCCCGTCGACTTTCCGATGTAAAAACGCAAGAGACCCAGTACTTC
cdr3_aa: CASSRRLSDVKTQETQYF

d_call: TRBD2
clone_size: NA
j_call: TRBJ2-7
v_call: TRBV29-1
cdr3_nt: TGCAGCGTTGAAGATCTAGCGGGGGTTCCCTACGAGCAGTACTTC
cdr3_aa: CSVEDLAGVPYEQYF

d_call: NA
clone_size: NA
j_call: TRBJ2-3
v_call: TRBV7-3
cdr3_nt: TGTGCCAGCAGCTTAAACAGGATAGCTCCAGATACGCAGTATTTT
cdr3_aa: CASSLNRIAPDTQYF

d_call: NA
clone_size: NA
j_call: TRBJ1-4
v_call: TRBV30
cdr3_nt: TGTGCCTGGAGTGTAGTCAGGTCTGGTGAAAAACTGTTTTTT
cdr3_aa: CAWSVVRSGEKLFF

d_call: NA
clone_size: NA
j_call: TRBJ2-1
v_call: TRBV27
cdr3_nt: TGTGCCAGCAGTTCTACCTGGACTGGGGGGGGGCCCGGTGATGAGCAGTTCTTC
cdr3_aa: CASSSTWTGGGPGDEQFF

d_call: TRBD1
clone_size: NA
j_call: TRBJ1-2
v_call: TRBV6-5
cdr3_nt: TGTGCCAGCAGACCCGGACAGGTCAACTATGGCTACACCTTC
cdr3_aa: CASRPGQVNYGYTF

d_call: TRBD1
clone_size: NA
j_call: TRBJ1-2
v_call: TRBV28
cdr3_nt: TGTGCCAGCACGAGGGACAGGGGGTCTGGTAACTATGGCTACACCTTC
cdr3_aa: CASTRDRGSGNYGYTF

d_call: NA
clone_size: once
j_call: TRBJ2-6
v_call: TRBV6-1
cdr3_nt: TGTGCCAGCAGTGAAGACCAGGGGTCTGGGGCCAACGTCCTGACTTTC
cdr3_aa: CASSEDQGSGANVLTF

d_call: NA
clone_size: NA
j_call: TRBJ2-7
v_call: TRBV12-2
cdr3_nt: TGTGCAAGTCGCTTAAGAACTAGCGGGTACGGGCAGTACTTC
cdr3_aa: CASRLRTSGYGQYF